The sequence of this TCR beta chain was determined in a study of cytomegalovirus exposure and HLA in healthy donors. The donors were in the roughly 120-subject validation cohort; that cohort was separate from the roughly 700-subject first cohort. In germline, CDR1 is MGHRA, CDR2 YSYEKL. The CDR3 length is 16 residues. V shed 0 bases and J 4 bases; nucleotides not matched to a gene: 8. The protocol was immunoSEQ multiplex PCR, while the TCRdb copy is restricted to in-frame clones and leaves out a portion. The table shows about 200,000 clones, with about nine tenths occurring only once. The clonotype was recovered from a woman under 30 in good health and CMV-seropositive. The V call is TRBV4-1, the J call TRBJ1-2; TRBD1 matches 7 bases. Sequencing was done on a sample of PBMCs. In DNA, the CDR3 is TGCGCCAGCAGCCAAGATAGGACAGGACCGGCCTATGGCTACACCTTC. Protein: CASSQDRTGPAYGYTF.